This TCR beta chain was documented in a study of blood T cell repertoires in COVID-19. Overall study context: Samples taken during acute and convalescent COVID-19 were collected in the United States, Italy and Spain. The analysed material was cDNA or gDNA that came from T cells, B-cell-depleted T cells, or PBMCs.

Trimming shortened V by 3 bases and J by 8 bases, and 8 bases separated the two germline ends. The germline CDR1 and CDR2 sequences are SGHTS and YDEGEE. The CDR3 is 11 amino acids. Original processing notes: By means of reference gene primer amplification, nucleated cell counts were estimated. Only in-frame clones appear in the TCRdb table, and some are missing; sequencing was by immunoSEQ multiplex PCR. V, J and clone size are those of that table, while D and trimming were read from the DNA. The table records some 29,000 clones, 70% to 90% of them present only once. The material sequenced was peripheral blood. This TCR was sampled from a human donor in a cohort sampled during active COVID-19. The rearrangement joins TRBV5-8 to TRBJ1-2; D not certain. The CDR3 DNA sequence: TGTGCCAGCAGCTGGGAGTGGGGCTACACCTTC. Its translation: CASSWEWGYTF.